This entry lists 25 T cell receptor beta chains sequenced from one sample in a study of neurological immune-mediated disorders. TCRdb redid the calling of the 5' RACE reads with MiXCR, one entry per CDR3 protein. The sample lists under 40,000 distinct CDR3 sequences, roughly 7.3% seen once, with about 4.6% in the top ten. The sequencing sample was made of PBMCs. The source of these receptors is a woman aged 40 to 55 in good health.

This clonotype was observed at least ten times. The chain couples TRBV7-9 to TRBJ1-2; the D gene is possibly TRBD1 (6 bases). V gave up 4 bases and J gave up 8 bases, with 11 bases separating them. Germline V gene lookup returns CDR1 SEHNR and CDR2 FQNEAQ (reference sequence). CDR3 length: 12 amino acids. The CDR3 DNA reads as TGTGCCAGCAGCTCGGACACAGGGGGCTACACCTTC. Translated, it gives CASSSDTGGYTF.

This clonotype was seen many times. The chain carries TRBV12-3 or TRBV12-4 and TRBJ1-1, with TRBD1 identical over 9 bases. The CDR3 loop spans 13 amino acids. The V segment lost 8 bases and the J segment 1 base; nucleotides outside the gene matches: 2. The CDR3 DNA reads TGTGCCAGCGGGACAGGGAGGAACACTGAAGCTTTCTTT. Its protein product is CASGTGRNTEAFF.

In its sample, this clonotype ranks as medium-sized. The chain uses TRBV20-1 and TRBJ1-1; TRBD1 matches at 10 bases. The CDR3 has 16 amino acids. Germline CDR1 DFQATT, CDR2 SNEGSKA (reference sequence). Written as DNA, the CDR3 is TGCAGGGAGTCGACAGGGGGCGCGGGGATAAGCACTGAAGCTTTCTTT. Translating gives CRESTGGAGISTEAFF.

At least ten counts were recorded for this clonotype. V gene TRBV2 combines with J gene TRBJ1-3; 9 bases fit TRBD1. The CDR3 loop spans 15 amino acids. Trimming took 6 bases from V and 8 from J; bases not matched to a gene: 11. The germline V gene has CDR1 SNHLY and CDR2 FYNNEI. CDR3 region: CASRRTGTGLDTIYF. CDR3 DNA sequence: TGTGCCAGCAGACGAACCGGGACAGGGTTGGACACCATATATTTT.

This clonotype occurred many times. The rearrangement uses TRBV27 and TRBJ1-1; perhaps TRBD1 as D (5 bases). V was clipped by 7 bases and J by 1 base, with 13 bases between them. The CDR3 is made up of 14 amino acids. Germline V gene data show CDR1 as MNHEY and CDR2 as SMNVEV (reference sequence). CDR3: CASIPRGGNTEAFF. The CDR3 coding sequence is TGTGCCAGCATTCCCCGGGGGGGGAACACTGAAGCTTTCTTT.

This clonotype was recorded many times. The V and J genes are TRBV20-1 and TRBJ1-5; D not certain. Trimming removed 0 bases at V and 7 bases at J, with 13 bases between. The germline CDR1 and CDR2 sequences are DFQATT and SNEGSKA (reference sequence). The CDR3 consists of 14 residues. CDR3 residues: CSARDGRGVQPQHF. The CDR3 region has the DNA TGCAGTGCTAGAGATGGCCGTGGGGTACAGCCCCAGCATTTT.

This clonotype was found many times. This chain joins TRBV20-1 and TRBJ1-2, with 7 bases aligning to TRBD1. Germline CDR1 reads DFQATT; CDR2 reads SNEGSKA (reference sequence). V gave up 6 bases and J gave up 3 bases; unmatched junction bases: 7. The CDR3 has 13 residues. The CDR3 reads CSARTGRYYGYTF. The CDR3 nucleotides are TGCAGTGCCCGGACAGGCCGCTACTATGGCTACACCTTC.

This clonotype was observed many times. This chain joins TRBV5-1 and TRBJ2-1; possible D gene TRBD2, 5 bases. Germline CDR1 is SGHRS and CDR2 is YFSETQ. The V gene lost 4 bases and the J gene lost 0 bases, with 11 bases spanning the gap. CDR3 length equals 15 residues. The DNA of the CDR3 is TGCGCCAGCAGCGGGTCGGCGGGCTCCTACAATGAGCAGTTCTTC. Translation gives CASSGSAGSYNEQFF.

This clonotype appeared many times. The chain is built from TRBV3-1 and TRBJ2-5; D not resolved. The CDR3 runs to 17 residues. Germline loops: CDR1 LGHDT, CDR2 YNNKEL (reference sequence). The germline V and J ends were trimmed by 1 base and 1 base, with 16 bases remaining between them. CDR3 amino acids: CASSQGLHNSAQETQYF. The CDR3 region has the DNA TGTGCCAGCAGCCAAGGTTTACACAACTCGGCCCAAGAGACCCAGTACTTC.

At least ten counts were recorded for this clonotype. The CDR3 sequence is CAISESMVVYEQYF. DNA for the CDR3: TGTGCCATCAGTGAGTCGATGGTAGTCTACGAGCAGTACTTC. The rearrangement joins TRBV10-3 to TRBJ2-7; unclear D gene. Per germline, CDR1 ENHRY and CDR2 SYGVKD. The V gene lost 0 bases and the J gene lost 3 bases, with 9 bases spanning the gap. There are 14 residues in the CDR3.

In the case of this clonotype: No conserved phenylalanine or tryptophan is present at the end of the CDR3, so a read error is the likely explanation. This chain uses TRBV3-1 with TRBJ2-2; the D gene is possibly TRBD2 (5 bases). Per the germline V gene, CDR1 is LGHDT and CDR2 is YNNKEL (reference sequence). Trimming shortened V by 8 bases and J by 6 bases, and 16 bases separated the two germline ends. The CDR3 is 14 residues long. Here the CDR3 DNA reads TGTGCCAGCTCAAGCCGGGGTTTCCCCGGGGAGCTGTTTTCT. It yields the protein CASSSRGFPGELFS.

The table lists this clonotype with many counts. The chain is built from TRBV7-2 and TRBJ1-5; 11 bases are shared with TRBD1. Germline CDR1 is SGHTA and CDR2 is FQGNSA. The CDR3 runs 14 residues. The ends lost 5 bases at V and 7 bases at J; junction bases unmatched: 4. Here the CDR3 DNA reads TGTGCCAGCAGCCAAGGACAGGGGGCCCAGCCCCAGCATTTT. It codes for CASSQGQGAQPQHF.

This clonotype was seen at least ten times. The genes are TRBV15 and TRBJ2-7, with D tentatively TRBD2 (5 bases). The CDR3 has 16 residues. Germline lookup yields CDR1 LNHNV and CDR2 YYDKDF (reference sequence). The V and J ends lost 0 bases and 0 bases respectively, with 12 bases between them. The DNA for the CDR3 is TGTGCCACCAGCAGAGATCTCGGGGATAGCTCCTACGAGCAGTACTTC. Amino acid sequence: CATSRDLGDSSYEQYF.

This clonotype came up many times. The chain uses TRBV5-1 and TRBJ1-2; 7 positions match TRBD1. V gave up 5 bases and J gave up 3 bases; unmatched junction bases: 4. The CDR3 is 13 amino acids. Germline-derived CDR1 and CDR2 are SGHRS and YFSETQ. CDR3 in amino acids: CASSLDRDYGYTF. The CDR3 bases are TGCGCCAGCAGTCTCGACAGGGACTATGGCTACACCTTC.

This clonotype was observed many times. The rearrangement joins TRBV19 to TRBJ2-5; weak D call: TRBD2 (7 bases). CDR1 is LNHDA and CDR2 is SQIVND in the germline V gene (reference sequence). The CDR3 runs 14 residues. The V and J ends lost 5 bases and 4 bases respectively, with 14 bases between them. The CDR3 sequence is CASSSGGSGETQYF. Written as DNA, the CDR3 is TGTGCCAGTAGTTCGGGGGGCTCTGGAGAGACCCAGTACTTC.

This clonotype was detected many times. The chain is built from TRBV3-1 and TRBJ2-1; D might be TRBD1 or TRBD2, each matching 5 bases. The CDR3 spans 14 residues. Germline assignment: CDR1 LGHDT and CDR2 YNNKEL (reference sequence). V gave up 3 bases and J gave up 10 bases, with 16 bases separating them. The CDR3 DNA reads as TGTGCCAGCAGCCATACAACCGGGACGCGCGAGCAGTTCTTC. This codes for CASSHTTGTREQFF.

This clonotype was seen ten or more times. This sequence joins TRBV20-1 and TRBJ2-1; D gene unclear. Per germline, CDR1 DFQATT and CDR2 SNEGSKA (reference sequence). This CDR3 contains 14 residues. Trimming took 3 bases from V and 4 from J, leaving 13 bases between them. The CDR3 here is CSASTPGGYNEQFF. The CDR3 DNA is TGCAGTGCTAGTACGCCCGGCGGTTACAATGAGCAGTTCTTC.

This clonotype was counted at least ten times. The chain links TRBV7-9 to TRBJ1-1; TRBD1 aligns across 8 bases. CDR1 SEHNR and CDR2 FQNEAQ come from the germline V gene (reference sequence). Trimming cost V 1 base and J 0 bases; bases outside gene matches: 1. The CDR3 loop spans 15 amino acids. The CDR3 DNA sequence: TGTGCCAGCAGCTTAGGGACAGGGTTGAACACTGAAGCTTTCTTT. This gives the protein CASSLGTGLNTEAFF.

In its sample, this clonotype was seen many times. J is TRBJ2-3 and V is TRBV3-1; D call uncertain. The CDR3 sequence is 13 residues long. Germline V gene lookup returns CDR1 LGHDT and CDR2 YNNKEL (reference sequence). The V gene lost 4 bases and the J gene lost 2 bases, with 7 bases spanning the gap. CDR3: CASSLLTTDTQYF. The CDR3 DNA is TGTGCCAGCAGCCTACTGACCACAGATACGCAGTATTTT.

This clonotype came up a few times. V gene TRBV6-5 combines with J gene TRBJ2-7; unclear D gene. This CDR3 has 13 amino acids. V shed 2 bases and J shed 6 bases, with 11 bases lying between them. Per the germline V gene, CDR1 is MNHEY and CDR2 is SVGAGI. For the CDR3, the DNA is TGTGCCAGCAGTTACCCCGGATCAAGCGAGCAGTACTTC. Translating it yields CASSYPGSSEQYF.

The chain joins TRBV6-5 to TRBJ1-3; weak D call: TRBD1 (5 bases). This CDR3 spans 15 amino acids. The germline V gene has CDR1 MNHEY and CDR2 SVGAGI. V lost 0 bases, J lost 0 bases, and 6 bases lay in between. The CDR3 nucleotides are TGTGCCAGCAGTTACTCGGGGGACTCTGGAAACACCATATATTTT. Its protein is CASSYSGDSGNTIYF.

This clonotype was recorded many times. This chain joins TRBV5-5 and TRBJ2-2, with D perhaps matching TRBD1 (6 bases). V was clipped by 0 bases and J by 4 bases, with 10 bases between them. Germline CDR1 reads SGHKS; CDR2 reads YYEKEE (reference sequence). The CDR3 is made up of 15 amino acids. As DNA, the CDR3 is TGTGCCAGCAGCTTGGCAGGGGTTGGCACCGGGGAGCTGTTTTTT. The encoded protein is CASSLAGVGTGELFF. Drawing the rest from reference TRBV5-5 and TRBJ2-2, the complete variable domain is DAGVTQSPTHLIKTRGQQVTLRCSPISGHKSVSWYQQVLGQGPQFIFQYYEKEERGRGNFPDRFSARQFPNYSSELNVNALLLGDSALYLCASSLAGVGTGELFFGEGSRLTVL.

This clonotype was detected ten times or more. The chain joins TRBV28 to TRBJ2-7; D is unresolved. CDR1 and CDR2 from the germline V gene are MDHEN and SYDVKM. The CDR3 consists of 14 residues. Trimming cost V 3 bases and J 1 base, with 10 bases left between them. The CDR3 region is CASSFSWRSYEQYF. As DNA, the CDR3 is TGTGCCAGCAGTTTTTCCTGGAGATCCTACGAGCAGTACTTC. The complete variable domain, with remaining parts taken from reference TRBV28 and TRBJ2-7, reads DVKVTQSSRYLVKRTGEKVFLECVQDMDHENMFWYRQDPGLGLRLIYFSYDVKMKEKGDIPEGYSVSREKKERFSLILESASTNQTSMYLCASSFSWRSYEQYFGPGTRLTVT.

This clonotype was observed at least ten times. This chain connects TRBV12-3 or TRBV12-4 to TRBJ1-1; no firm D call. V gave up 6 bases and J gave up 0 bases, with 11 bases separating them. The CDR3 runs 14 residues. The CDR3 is CASSLGPLNTEAFF. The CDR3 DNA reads TGTGCCAGCAGCCTCGGCCCTTTGAACACTGAAGCTTTCTTT.

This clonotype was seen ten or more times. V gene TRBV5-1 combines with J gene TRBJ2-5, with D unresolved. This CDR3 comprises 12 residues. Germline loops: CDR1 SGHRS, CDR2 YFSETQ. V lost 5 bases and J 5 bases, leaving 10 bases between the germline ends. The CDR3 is CASRSESETQYF. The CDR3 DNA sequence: TGCGCCAGCAGGAGTGAAAGCGAGACCCAGTACTTC.